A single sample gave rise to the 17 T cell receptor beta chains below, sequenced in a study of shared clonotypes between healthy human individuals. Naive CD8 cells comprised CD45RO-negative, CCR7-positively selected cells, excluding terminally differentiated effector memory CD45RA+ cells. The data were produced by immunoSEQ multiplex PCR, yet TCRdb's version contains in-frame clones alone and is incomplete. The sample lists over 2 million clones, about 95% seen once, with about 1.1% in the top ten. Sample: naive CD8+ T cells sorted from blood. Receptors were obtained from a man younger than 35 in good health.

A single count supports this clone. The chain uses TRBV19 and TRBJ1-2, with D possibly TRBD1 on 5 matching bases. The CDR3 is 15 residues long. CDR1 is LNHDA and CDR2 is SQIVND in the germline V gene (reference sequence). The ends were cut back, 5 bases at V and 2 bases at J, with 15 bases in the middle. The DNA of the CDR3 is TGTGCCAGTAGTCCCCGGGCAGGGCTAAACTATGGCTACACCTTC. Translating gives CASSPRAGLNYGYTF.

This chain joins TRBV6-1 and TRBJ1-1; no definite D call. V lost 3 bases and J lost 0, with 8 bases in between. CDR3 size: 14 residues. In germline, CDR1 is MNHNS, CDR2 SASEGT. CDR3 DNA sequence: TGTGCCAGCAGTGAGACACTGATGAACACTGAAGCTTTCTTT. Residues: CASSETLMNTEAFF.

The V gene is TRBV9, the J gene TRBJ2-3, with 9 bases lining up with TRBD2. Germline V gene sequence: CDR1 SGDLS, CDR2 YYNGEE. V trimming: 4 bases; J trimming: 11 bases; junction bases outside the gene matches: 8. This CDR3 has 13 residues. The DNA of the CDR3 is TGTGCCAGCAGCCAAGACGGGACTAGCAAGCAGTATTTT. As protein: CASSQDGTSKQYF.

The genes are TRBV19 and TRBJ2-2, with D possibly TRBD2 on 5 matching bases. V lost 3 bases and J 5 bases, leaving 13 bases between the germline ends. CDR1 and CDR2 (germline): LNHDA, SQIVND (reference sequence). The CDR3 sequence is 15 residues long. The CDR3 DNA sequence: TGTGCCAGTAGTATGAGGGCATCGGGGACCGGGGAGCTGTTTTTT. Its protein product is CASSMRASGTGELFF.

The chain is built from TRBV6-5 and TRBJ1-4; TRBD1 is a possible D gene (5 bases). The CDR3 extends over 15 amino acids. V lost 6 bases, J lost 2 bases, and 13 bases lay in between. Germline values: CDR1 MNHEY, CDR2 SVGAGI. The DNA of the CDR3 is TGTGCCAGCAGCCCGGGGTGGGGCACTAATGAAAAACTGTTTTTT. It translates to CASSPGWGTNEKLFF.

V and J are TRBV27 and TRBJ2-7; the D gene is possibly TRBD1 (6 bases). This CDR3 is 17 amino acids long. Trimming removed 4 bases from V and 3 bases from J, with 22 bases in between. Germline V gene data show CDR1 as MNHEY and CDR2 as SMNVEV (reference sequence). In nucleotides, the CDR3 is TGTGCCAGCAGTTATTTAACCCCCCGGGGACACTTCTACGAGCAGTACTTC. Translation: CASSYLTPRGHFYEQYF.

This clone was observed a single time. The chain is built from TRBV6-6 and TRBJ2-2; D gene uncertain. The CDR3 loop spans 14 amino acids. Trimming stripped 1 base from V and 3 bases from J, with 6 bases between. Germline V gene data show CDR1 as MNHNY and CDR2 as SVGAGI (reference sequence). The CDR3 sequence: CASSYFGDTGELFF. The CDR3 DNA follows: TGTGCCAGCAGTTACTTTGGGGACACCGGGGAGCTGTTTTTT.

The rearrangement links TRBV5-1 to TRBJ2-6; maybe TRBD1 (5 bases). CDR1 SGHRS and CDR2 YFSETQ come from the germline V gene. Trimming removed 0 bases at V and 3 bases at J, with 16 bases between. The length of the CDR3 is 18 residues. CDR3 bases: TGCGCCAGCAGCTTGGCCTCTTACCAGGGCCTTGGGGCCAACGTCCTGACTTTC. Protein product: CASSLASYQGLGANVLTF.

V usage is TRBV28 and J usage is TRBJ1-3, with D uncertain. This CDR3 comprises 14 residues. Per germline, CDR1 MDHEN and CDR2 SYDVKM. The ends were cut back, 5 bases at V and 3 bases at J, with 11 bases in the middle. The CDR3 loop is CASSLGVIGNTIYF. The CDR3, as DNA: TGTGCCAGCAGTCTTGGGGTGATTGGAAACACCATATATTTT.

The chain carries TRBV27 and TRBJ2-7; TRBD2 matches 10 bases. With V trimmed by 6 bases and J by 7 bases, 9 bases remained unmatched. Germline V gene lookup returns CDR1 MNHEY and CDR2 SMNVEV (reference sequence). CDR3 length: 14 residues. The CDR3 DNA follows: TGTGCCAGCAGCCCTAGCGGGAGTTCGTTGGAGCAGTACTTC. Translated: CASSPSGSSLEQYF.

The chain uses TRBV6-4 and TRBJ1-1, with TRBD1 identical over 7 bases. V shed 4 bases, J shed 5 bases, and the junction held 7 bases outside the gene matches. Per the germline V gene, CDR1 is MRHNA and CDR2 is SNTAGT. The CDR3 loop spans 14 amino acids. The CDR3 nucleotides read TGTGCCAGCAGTGTATTTCCAGGGGGAACTGAAGCTTTCTTT. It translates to CASSVFPGGTEAFF.

This chain's CDR3 is CSVEDPTGSDYEQYF. CDR3 DNA sequence: TGCAGCGTTGAAGATCCGACAGGGTCGGACTACGAGCAGTACTTC. This chain joins TRBV29-1 and TRBJ2-7; 7 bases are a match to TRBD1. The CDR3 extends over 15 amino acids. Germline-derived CDR1 and CDR2 are SQVTM and ANQGSEA. V lost 0 bases, J lost 3 bases, and 8 bases stayed unmatched.

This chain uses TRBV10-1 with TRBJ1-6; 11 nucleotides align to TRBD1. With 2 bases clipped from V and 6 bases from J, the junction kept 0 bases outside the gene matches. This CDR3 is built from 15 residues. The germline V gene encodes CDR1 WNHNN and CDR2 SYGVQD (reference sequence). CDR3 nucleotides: TGCGCCAGCAGTGAGGGGACAGGGGGTAATTCACCCCTCCACTTT. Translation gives CASSEGTGGNSPLHF.

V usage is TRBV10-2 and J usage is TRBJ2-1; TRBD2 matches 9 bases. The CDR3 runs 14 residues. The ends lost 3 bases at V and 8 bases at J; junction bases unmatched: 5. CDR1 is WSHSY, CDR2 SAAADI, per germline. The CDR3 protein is CASSDAGGRDEQFF. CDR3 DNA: TGCGCCAGCAGTGATGCGGGGGGGCGGGATGAGCAGTTCTTC.

The DNA of the CDR3 is TGTGCCAGCAGCCCAGCTTGGGGCGGGGAGCTGTTTTTT. Protein product: CASSPAWGGELFF. The chain has TRBV5-4 and TRBJ2-2; D is uncertain. The length of the CDR3 is 13 residues. V lost 4 bases to trimming and J lost 7 bases, with 11 bases between them. CDR1 is SGHNT, CDR2 YYREEE, per germline (reference sequence).

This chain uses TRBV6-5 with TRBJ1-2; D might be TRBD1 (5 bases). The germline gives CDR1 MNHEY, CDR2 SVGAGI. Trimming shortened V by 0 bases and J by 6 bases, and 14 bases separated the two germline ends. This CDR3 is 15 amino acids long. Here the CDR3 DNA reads TGTGCCAGCAGTTACTCGACCCAGGGTGGTGATGGCTACACCTTC. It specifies CASSYSTQGGDGYTF.

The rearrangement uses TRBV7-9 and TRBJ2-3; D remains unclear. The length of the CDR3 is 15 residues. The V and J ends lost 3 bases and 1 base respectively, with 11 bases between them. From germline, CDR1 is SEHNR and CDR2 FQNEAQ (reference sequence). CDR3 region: CASSFGDLGTDTQYF. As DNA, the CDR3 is TGTGCCAGCAGCTTTGGTGATCTCGGCACAGATACGCAGTATTTT.